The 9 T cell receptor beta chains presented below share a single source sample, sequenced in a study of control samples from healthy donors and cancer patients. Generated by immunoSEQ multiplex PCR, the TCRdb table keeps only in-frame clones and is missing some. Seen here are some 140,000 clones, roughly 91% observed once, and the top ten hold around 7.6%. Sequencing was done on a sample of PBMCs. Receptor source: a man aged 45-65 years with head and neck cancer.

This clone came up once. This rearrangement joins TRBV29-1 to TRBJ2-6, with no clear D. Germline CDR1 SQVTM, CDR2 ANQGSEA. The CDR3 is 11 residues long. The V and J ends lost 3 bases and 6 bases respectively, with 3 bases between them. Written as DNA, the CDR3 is TGCAGCGTTGACGAGGCCAACGTCCTGACTTTC. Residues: CSVDEANVLTF.

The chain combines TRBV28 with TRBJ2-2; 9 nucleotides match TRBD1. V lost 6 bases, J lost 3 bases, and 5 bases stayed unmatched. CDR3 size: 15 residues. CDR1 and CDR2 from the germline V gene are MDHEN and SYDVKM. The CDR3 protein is CASRTGGRDTGELFF. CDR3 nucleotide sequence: TGTGCCAGCAGAACAGGGGGCAGGGACACCGGGGAGCTGTTTTTT.

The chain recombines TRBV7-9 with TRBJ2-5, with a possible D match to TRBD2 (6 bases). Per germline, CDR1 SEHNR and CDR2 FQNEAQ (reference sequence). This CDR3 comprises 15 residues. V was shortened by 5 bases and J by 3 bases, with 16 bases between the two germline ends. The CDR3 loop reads CASSPNLGGEETQYF. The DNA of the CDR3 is TGTGCCAGCAGCCCTAACCTCGGGGGAGAAGAGACCCAGTACTTC.

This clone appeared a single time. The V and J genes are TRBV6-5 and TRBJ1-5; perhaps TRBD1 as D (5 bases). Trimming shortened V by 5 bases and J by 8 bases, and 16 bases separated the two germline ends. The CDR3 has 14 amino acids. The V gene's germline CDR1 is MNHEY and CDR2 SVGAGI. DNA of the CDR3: TGTGCCAGCAGTCCGACAGTTGGGTGGGAGCCCCAGCATTTT. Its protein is CASSPTVGWEPQHF.

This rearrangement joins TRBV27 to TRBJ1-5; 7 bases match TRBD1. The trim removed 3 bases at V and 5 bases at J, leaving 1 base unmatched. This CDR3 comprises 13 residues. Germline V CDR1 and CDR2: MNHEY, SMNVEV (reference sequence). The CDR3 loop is CASSFTGDQPQHF. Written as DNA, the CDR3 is TGTGCCAGCAGTTTTACAGGGGATCAGCCCCAGCATTTT.

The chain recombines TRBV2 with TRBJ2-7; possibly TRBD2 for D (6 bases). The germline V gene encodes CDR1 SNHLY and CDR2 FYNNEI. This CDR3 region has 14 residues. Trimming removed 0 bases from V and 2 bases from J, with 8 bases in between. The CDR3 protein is CASSEAGGAYEQYF. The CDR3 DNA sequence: TGTGCCAGCAGTGAAGCGGGGGGAGCCTACGAGCAGTACTTC. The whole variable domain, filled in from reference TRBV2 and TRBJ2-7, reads EPEVTQTPSHQVTQMGQEVILRCVPISNHLYFYWYRQILGQKVEFLVSFYNNEISEKSEIFDDQFSVERPDGSNFTLKIRSTKLEDSAMYFCASSEAGGAYEQYFGPGTRLTVT.

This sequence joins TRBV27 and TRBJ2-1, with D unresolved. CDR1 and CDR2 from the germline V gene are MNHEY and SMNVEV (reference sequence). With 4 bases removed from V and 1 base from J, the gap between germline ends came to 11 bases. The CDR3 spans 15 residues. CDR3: CASSYMGISYNEQFF. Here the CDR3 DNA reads TGTGCCAGCAGTTATATGGGGATTTCCTACAATGAGCAGTTCTTC.

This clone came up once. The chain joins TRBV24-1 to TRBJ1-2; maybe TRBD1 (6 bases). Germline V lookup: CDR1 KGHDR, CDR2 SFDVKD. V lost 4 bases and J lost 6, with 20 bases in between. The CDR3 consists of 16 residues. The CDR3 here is CATSDPTTGIVDGYTF. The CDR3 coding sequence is TGTGCCACCAGTGACCCAACTACAGGGATAGTTGATGGCTACACCTTC.

In nucleotides, the CDR3 is TGTGCCAGCACACAATCCGACAGGGTAGCCGAGCAGTACTTC. This translates into CASTQSDRVAEQYF. The chain has TRBV3-1 (or the pseudogene TRBV3-2) and TRBJ2-7, with 7 bases matching TRBD1. This CDR3 comprises 14 residues. Germline V CDR1 and CDR2: LGHDT, YNNKEL (reference sequence). Trimming cost V 7 bases and J 6 bases; bases outside gene matches: 12.